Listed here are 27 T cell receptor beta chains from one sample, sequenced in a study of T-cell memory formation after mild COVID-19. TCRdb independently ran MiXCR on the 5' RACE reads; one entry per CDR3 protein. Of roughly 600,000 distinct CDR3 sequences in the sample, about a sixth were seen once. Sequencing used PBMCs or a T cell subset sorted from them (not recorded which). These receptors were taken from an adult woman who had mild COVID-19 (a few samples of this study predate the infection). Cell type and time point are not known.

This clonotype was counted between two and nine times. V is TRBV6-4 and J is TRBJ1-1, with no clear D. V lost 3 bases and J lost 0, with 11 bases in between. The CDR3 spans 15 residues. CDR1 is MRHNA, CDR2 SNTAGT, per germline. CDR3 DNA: TGTGCCAGCAGTGAGGGAGCTACATTGAACACTGAAGCTTTCTTT. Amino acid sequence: CASSEGATLNTEAFF.

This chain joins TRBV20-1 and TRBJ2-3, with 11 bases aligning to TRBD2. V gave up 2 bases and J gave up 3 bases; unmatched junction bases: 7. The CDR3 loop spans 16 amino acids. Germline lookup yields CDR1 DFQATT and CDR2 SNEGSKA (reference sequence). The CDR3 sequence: CSARRGLAVGTDTQYF. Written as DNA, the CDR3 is TGCAGTGCTAGAAGGGGACTAGCGGTTGGGACAGATACGCAGTATTTT.

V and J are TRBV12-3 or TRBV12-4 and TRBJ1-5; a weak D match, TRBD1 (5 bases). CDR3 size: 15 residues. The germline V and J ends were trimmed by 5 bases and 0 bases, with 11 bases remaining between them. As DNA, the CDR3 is TGTGCCAGCAGTCAGACAGAATATAGCAATCAGCCCCAGCATTTT. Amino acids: CASSQTEYSNQPQHF.

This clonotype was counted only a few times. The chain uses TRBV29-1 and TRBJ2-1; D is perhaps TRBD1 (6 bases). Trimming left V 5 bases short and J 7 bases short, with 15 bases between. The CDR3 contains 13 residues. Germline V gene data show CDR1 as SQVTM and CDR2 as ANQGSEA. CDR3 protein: CSVSQGRVNEQFF. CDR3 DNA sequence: TGCAGCGTTAGCCAGGGGCGAGTGAATGAGCAGTTCTTC.

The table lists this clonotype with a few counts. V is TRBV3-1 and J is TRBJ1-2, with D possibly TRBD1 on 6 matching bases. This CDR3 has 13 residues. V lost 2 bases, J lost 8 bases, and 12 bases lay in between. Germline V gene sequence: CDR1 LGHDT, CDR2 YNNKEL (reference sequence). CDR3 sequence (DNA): TGTGCCAGCAGCCAATCAGGGGCCCACGGCTACACCTTC. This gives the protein CASSQSGAHGYTF.

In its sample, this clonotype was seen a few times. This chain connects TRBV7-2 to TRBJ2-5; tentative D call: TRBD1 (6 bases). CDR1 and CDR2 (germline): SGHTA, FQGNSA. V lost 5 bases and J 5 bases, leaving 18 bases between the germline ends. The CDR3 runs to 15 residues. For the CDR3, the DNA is TGTGCCAGCAGCCGGTCCGGACAGAATACGGAGACCCAGTACTTC. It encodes CASSRSGQNTETQYF. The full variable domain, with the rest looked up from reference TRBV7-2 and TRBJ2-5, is GAGVSQSPSNKVTEKGKDVELRCDPISGHTALYWYRQSLGQGLEFLIYFQGNSAPDKSGLPSDRFSAERTGGSVSTLTIQRTQQEDSAVYLCASSRSGQNTETQYFGPGTRLLVL.

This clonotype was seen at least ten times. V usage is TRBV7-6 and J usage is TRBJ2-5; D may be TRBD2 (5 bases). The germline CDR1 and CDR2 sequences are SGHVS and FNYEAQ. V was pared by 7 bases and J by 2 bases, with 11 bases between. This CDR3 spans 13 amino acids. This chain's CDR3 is CASTHGVQETQYF. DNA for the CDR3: TGTGCCAGCACGCACGGGGTACAAGAGACCCAGTACTTC.

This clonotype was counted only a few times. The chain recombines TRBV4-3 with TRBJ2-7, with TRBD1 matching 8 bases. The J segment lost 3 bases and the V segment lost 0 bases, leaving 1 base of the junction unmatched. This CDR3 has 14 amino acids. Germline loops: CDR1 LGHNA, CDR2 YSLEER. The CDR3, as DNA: TGCGCCAGCAGCCAAGAACAGGGGGGCTACGAGCAGTACTTC. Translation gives CASSQEQGGYEQYF.

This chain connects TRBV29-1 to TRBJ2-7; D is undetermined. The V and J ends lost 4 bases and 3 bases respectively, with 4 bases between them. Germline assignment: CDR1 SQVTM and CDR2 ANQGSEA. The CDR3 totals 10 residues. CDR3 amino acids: CSVVIYEQYF. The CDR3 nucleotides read TGCAGCGTTGTCATCTACGAGCAGTACTTC.

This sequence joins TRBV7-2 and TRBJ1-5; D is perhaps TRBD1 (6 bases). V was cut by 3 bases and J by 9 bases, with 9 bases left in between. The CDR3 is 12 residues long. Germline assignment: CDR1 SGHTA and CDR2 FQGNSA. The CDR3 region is CASSLETGPQHF. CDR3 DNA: TGTGCCAGCAGCTTGGAGACAGGGCCCCAGCATTTT.

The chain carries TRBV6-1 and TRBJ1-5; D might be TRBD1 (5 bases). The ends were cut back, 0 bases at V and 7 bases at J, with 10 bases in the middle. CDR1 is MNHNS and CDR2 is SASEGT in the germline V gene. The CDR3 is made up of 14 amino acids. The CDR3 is CASSEAGGKQPQHF. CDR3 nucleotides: TGTGCCAGCAGTGAAGCGGGGGGGAAGCAGCCCCAGCATTTT.

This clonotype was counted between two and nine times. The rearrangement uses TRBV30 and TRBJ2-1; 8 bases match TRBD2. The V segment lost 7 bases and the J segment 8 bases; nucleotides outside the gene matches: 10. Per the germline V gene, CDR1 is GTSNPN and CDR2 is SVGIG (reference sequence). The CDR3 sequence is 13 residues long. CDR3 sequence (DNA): TGTGCCTCCATGACTAGCGCTTTCCATGAGCAGTTCTTC. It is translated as CASMTSAFHEQFF.

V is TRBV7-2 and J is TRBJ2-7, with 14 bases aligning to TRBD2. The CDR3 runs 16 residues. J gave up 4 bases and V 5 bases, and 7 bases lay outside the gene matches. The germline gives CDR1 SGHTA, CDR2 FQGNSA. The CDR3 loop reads CASSRGGTSGSYEQYF. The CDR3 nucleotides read TGTGCCAGCAGCCGGGGCGGGACTAGCGGGAGTTACGAGCAGTACTTC.

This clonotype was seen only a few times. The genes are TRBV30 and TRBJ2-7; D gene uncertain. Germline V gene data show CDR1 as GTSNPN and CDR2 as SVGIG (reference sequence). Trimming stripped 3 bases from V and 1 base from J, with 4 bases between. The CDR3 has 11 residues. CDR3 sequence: CAWSRSYEQYF. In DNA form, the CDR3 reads TGTGCCTGGAGCAGGTCCTACGAGCAGTACTTC.

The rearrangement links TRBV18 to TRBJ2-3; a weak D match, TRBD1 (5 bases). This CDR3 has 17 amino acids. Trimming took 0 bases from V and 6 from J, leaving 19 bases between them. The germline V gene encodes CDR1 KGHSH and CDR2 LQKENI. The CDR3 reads CASSPPNLQARGDTQYF. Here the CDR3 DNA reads TGTGCCAGCTCACCACCCAACTTACAGGCAAGGGGCGATACGCAGTATTTT.

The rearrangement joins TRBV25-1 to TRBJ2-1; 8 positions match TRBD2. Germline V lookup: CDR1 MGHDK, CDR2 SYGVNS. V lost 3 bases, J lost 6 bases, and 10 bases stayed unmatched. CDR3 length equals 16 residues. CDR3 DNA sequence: TGTGCCAGCAGTGATTCTGGGCTAGCGGGCCGCAATGAGCAGTTCTTC. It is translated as CASSDSGLAGRNEQFF. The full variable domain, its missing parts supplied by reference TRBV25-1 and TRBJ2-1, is EADIYQTPRYLVIGTGKKITLECSQTMGHDKMYWYQQDPGMELHLIHYSYGVNSTEKGDLSSESTVSRIRTEHFPLTLESARPSHTSQYLCASSDSGLAGRNEQFFGPGTRLTVL.

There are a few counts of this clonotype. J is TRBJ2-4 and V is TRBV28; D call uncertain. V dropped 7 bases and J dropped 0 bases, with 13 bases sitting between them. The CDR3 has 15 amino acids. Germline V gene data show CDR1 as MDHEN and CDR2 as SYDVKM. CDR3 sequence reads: CASMSLGLAKNIQYF. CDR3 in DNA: TGTGCCAGCATGTCGCTGGGCCTAGCCAAAAACATTCAGTACTTC.

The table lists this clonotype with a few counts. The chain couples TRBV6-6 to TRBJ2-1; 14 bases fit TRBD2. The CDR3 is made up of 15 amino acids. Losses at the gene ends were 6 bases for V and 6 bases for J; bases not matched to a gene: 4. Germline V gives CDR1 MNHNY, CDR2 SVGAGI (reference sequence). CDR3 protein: CASRAGTSGSNEQFF. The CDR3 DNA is TGTGCCAGCAGGGCCGGGACTAGCGGGAGCAATGAGCAGTTCTTC.

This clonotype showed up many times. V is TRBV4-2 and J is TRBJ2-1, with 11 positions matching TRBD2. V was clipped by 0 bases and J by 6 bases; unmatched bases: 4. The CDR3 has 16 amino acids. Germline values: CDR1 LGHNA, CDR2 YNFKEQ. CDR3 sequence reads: CASSQDGLAGGNEQFF. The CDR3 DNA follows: TGTGCCAGCAGCCAAGATGGGCTAGCGGGAGGCAATGAGCAGTTCTTC.

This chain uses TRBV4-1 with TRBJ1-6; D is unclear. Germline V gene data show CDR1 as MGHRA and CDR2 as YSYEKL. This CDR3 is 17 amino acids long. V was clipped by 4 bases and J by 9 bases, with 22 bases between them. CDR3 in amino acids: CASSPTKFRAKISPLHF. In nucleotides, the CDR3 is TGCGCCAGCAGCCCAACGAAATTCCGGGCGAAAATTTCACCCCTCCACTTT.

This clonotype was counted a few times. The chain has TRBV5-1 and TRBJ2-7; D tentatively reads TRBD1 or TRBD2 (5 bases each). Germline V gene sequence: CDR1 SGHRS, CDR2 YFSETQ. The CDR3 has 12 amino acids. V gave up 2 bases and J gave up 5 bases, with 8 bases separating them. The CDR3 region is CASSFWGNEQYF. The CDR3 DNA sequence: TGCGCCAGCAGCTTTTGGGGGAACGAGCAGTACTTC.

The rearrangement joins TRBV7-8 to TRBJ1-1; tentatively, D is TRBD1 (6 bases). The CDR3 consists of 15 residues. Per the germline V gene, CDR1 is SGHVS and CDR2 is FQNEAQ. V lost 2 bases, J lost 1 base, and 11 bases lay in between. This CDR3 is CASSLWQGSNTEAFF. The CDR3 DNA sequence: TGTGCCAGCAGCTTATGGCAGGGGTCGAACACTGAAGCTTTCTTT.

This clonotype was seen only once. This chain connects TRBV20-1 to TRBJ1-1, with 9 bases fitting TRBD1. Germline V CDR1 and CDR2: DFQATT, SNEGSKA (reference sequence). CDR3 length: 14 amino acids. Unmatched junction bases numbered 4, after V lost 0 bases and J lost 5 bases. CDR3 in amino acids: CSAREGTGRTEAFF. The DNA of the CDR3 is TGCAGTGCTAGAGAGGGGACAGGGCGAACTGAAGCTTTCTTT.

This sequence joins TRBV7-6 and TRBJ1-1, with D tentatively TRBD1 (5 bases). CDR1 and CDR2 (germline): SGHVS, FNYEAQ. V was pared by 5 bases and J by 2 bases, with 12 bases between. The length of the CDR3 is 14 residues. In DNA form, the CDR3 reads TGTGCCAGCAGCATTTACCAGGGTAACACTGAAGCTTTCTTT. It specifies CASSIYQGNTEAFF.

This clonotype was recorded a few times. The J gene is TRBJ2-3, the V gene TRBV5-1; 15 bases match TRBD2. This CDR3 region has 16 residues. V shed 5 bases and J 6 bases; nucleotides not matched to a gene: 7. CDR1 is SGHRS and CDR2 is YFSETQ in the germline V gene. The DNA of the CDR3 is TGCGCCAGCAGACGGACTAGCGGGGGGGCCGGGGATACGCAGTATTTT. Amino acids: CASRRTSGGAGDTQYF. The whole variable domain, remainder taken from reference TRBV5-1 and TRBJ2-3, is KAGVTQTPRYLIKTRGQQVTLSCSPISGHRSVSWYQQTPGQGLQFLFEYFSETQRNKGNFPGRFSGRQFSNSRSEMNVSTLELGDSALYLCASRRTSGGAGDTQYFGPGTRLTVL.

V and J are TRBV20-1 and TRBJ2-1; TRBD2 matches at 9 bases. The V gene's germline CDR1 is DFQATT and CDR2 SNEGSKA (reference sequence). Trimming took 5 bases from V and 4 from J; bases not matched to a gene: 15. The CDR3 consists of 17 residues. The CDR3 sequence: CSAERLVAGATYNEQFF. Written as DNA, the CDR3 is TGCAGTGCTGAACGACTGGTAGCGGGAGCCACTTACAATGAGCAGTTCTTC.

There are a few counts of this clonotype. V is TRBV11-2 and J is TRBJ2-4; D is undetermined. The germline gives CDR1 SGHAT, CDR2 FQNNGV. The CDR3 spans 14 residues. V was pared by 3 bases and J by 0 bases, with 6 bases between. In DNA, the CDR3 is TGTGCCAGCAGCTTTTACAGAGCCAAAAACATTCAGTACTTC. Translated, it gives CASSFYRAKNIQYF.